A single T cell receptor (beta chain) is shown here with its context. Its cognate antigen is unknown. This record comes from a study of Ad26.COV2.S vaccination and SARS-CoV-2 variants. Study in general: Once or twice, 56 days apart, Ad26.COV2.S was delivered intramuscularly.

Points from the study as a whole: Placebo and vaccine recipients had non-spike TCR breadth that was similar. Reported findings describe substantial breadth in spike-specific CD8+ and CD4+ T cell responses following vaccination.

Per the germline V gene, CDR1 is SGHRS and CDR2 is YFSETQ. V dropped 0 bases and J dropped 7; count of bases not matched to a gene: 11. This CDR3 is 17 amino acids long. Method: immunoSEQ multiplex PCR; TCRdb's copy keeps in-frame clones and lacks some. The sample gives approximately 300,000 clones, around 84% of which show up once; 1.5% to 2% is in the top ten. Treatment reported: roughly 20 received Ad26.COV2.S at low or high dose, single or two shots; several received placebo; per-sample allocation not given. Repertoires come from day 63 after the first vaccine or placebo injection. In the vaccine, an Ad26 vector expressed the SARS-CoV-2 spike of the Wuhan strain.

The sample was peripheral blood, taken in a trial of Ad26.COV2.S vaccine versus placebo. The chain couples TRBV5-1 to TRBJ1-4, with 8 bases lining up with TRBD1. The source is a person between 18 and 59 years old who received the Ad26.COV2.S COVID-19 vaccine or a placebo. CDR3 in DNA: TGCGCCAGCAGCTTGGACGGACAGGGCATCCGGGCTGAAAAACTGTTTTTT. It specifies CASSLDGQGIRAEKLFF.